This T cell receptor (beta chain) comes out of a study of identical twins listed by TCRdb under 2016. Regarding the research as a whole: To test whether fetal clonotypes persist, the study used deep sequencing on TCR alpha and beta repertoires from monozygotic twins, unrelated adults of various ages, and cord blood. To rule out contamination, the twin experiments were replicated at different times with different library preparation protocols.

The library was prepared using 5' RACE. The sequencing machine was an Illumina HiSeq 2000. Template switching introduced a universal primer binding site; the final cDNA contained a unique molecular identifier, enabling accurate counting of TCR cDNA molecules. Specific primers in the conserved constant-segment region were used to synthesize first-strand cDNA for the TCR alpha and beta chains. Each cDNA library was double barcoded, with a SMART-Mk sample barcode plus Illumina barcodes, to control for contamination. TruSeq adapter sequences, together with Illumina sample barcodes, were added in two successive PCR steps. The Illumina HiSeq platform was used with custom primers to sequence TCR alpha and beta cDNA libraries. The authors' analysis ran thus. MiGEC processed the raw reads to extract unique molecular identifiers, while MiXCR was used to determine the CDR3 positions. For each individual, recombination models were inferred using an EM algorithm with the repgenHMM and IGoR tools. Shared clonotypes were analyzed with the tcR package in R, and sharing was normalized by the product of cloneset sizes. To study raw recombination free of thymic and clonal selection effects, out-of-frame nonproductive sequences were analyzed. Starting from the raw public reads, TCRdb applied fastp trimming at Q25, assembled clones with MiXCR and retained in-frame beta chains. Rows with a matching CDR3 protein are joined into one entry that keeps the most common DNA and genes. The V and J calls, along with clone size, are taken from TCRdb and not from the paper's own processing. The sample table shows approximately 230,000 distinct CDR3 sequences, and over 5.5% are seen once. Clones ranked in the top ten supply less than 15% of the sample.

This clonotype has only a few counts. Its binding antigen is unknown. Base qualities are not provided; no much larger clone lies one nucleotide away. Broader findings and caveats from the paper: Conclusions relied on cross-sectional statistical analysis, since the same donors could not be followed over many years. Invariant T cells such as MAIT and iNKT could partly confound zero-insertion analyses, although diverse VJ usage argued against such confounding for most clonotypes. The excess sharing between twins in beta out-of-frame sequences was weaker because fewer shared sequences reduced the signal-to-noise ratio. Abundant cord blood beta clonotypes carried fewer insertions; young adult naive repertoires showed a weaker similar trend, while memory repertoires showed none. In monozygotic twins, out-of-frame TCR alpha sharing was systematically underestimated by recombination models, although the models agreed with sharing between unrelated individuals. Compared with coincidental sharing between unrelated individuals, out-of-frame TCR alpha sequences shared between twins had an excess of sequences with low generation probability.

All donors were healthy Caucasians. The twin cohort comprised three pairs of female monozygotic twins, all aged roughly 18 to 30 years. CD4+ and CD8+ T cell populations were isolated with positive isolation kits from Invitrogen. Deletion took 0 bases off V and 0 bases off J, with a span of 15 bases between the germline ends. CDR1 and CDR2 (SGDLS, YYNGEE) derive from the germline V gene. Measured from the cysteine to the phenylalanine, the CDR3 is 18 residues long. The DNA shown is the 54-base CDR3, in frame from base 1. The data also belong to a second study, concerning T cells expressing NK-cell markers. The second paper further reports: Three sorted T-cell subsets (CD3+CD56+NKG2C+, CD3+CD56+NKG2C- and CD3+CD56-NKG2C+) from several donors had their TCR beta-chain repertoires profiled. Among the eight sequenced donors, seven were HCMV-seropositive and one was HCMV-seronegative. In several experiments an anti-gammadeltaTCR antibody was added to restrict sorting to alphabetaTCR-expressing T cells. In over five donors, the dominant CD3+CD56+NKG2C+ clonotypes were among the top 10 CD8+ clonotypes and accounted for 1.0-7.0% of CD8+ T cells. Those dominant clonotypes were again the most abundant among CD3+CD56-NKG2C+ cells in several donors, at about 28.3-60.1%. Whether the expanded NKG2C-expressing T cell clones were specific for HCMV antigens remained unclear. The eight sequenced donors were randomly selected healthy volunteers, three men and five women. HCMV serostatus was determined by detecting HCMV-specific IgG in serum with a commercial ELISA kit. MIGEC handled demultiplexing of the reads and grouping by UMI, while MiTCR was used to assemble and quantify clonotypes. To exclude erroneous sequences, only TCR cDNA sequences supported by at least two reads were retained. Downstream repertoire analysis used the tcR package, and clonotypes were matched across fractions by CDR3 nucleotide sequence plus V segment. VDJmatch was used to annotate antigen specificity against VDJdb, with one amino acid substitution allowed in CDR3.

The sample was CD8+ T cells sorted from blood. This clonotype was sampled from a woman under 30 in good health. The receptor chain draws on TRBV9 and TRBJ2-2; no D segment can be confidently identified. The CDR3 protein sequence reads: CASSVVPVWLSNTGELFF. The DNA reads TGTGCCAGCAGCGTAGTCCCGGTGTGGTTATCGAACACCGGGGAGCTGTTTTTT.